This T cell receptor beta chain is drawn from a study of blood T cells in healthy people across ages. The CDR3 is 16 amino acids. V lost 0 bases, J lost 3 bases, and 11 bases lay in between. The V gene's germline CDR1 is SGHDN and CDR2 FVKESK. Study-wide points: Diversity was higher, and naive CD4+ cells more numerous, in long-lived donors than in aged donors.

Then a second PCR, running roughly 7 to 12 cycles, was carried out with a sample-barcoded 5' primer and a J-beta primer mix. TCRdb called the 5' RACE reads again in MiXCR, with one record for every CDR3 protein. Here the sample spans 1.4 million or so distinct CDR3 sequences, approximately 43% being singletons. A remark on this clonotype: Its antigen is as yet unknown.

The specimen sequenced was blood. The chain recombines TRBV14 with TRBJ1-4; D remains ambiguous. This TCR was recovered from a woman in her late teens or twenties in good health. CDR3: CASSQDDAVPNEKLFF. The CDR3 coding sequence is TGTGCCAGCAGCCAAGACGACGCAGTACCTAATGAAAAACTGTTTTTT. The full variable domain, in which reference TRBV14 and TRBJ1-4 provide the parts outside the CDR3, is EAGVTQFPSHSVIEKGQTVTLRCDPISGHDNLYWYRRVMGKEIKFLLHFVKESKQDESGMPNNRFLAERTGGTYSTLKVQPAELEDSGVYFCASSQDDAVPNEKLFFGSGTQLSVL.